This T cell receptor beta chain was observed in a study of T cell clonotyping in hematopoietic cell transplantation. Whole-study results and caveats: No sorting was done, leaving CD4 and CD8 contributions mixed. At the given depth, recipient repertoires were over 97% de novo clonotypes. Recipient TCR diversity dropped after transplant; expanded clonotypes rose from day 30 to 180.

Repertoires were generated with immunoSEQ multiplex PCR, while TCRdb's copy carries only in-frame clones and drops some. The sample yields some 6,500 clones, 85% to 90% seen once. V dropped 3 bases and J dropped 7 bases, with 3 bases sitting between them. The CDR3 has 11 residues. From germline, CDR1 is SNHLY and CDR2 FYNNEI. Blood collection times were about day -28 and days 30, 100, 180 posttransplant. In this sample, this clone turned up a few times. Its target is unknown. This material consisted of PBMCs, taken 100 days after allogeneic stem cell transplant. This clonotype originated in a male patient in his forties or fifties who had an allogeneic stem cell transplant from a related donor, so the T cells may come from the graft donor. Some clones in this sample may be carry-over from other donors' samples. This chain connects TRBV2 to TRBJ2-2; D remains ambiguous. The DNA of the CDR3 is TGTGCCAGCAGTGATGTCGGGGAGCTGTTTTTT. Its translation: CASSDVGELFF.